The 18 T cell receptor beta chains given below trace back to one sample, sequenced in a study of cytomegalovirus exposure and HLA in healthy donors. Assay: immunoSEQ multiplex PCR; the TCRdb copy retains only in-frame clones and omits some. The sample holds 150,000 to 200,000 clones, 84% seen once. The sample consisted of PBMCs. These receptors were collected from a man younger than 35 in good health and CMV-seropositive.

This clone has more than one count but fewer than ten. The chain is built from TRBV7-2 and TRBJ2-7; D is ambiguous. Germline V CDR1 and CDR2: SGHTA, FQGNSA. The V and J ends lost 3 bases and 2 bases respectively, with 14 bases between them. The CDR3 is 15 residues long. The CDR3 region is CASSLVDTDTYEQYF. CDR3 bases: TGTGCCAGCAGCTTGGTCGATACAGATACCTACGAGCAGTACTTC.

V gene TRBV10-3 combines with J gene TRBJ1-2; D might be TRBD1 (5 bases). Germline V gene lookup returns CDR1 ENHRY and CDR2 SYGVKD. The CDR3 sequence is 15 residues long. Trimming stripped 2 bases from V and 4 bases from J, with 14 bases between. The CDR3 region has the DNA TGTGCCATCAGTGAGAGCCAGGGTAGGAGCTATGGCTACACCTTC. Its protein is CAISESQGRSYGYTF.

This clone was observed a handful of times. The chain couples TRBV28 to TRBJ1-5, with 7 bases lining up with TRBD1. This CDR3 has 13 residues. Germline CDR1 reads MDHEN; CDR2 reads SYDVKM. With 6 bases clipped from V and 7 bases from J, the junction kept 6 bases outside the gene matches. The CDR3 is CASSPGTAQPQHF. The CDR3 region has the DNA TGTGCCAGCAGCCCGGGGACAGCCCAGCCCCAGCATTTT.

V and J are TRBV6-5 and TRBJ2-1; D is unresolved. V lost 6 bases to trimming and J lost 2 bases, with 11 bases between them. The length of the CDR3 is 14 residues. CDR1 and CDR2 (germline): MNHEY, SVGAGI. DNA of the CDR3: TGTGCCAGCAGACTATCTTCGACCTACAATGAGCAGTTCTTC. Translation gives CASRLSSTYNEQFF.

This clone was observed a few times. The chain recombines TRBV4-1 with TRBJ2-7; D might be TRBD2 (6 bases). Looked up from germline, CDR1 is MGHRA and CDR2 is YSYEKL. V was pared by 4 bases and J by 9 bases, with 16 bases between. CDR3 size: 13 residues. The CDR3 coding sequence is TGCGCCAGCAGCCTCGCGGGGCCTGATGGGCAGTACTTC. Protein sequence: CASSLAGPDGQYF.

The chain combines TRBV18 with TRBJ1-1; D not resolved. The germline V and J ends were trimmed by 5 bases and 2 bases, with 12 bases remaining between them. This CDR3 spans 14 amino acids. Germline loops: CDR1 KGHSH, CDR2 LQKENI. Here the CDR3 DNA reads TGTGCCAGCTCAATAAACCGGGAAAACACTGAAGCTTTCTTT. It encodes CASSINRENTEAFF. Complete variable domain (other parts from reference TRBV18 and TRBJ1-1): NAGVMQNPRHLVRRRGQEARLRCSPMKGHSHVYWYRQLPEEGLKFMVYLQKENIIDESGMPKERFSAEFPKEGPSILRIQQVVRGDSAAYFCASSINRENTEAFFGQGTRLTVV.

This sequence joins TRBV5-4 and TRBJ2-1; no clear D. Trimming took 4 bases from V and 5 from J, leaving 13 bases between them. Per the germline V gene, CDR1 is SGHNT and CDR2 is YYREEE (reference sequence). The CDR3 has 14 residues. The CDR3 sequence is CASSRGPENNEQFF. The CDR3 DNA is TGTGCCAGCAGCCGTGGGCCTGAGAACAATGAGCAGTTCTTC.

The chain is built from TRBV9 and TRBJ2-2; 10 bases align to TRBD1. From germline, CDR1 is SGDLS and CDR2 YYNGEE. CDR3 length: 16 amino acids. The junction had 2 bases not matched to a gene; V was cut back by 3 bases and J by 0 bases. CDR3 sequence (DNA): TGTGCCAGCAGCGACGGACAGGGGGCGAACACCGGGGAGCTGTTTTTT. Protein sequence: CASSDGQGANTGELFF.

The gene calls are TRBV4-2 and TRBJ2-7; no clear D gene. This CDR3 region has 14 residues. Trimming cost V 4 bases and J 3 bases, with 13 bases left between them. In germline, CDR1 is LGHNA, CDR2 YNFKEQ. As DNA, the CDR3 is TGTGCCAGCAGCCCTACTATCGCGAGCTACGAGCAGTACTTC. As protein: CASSPTIASYEQYF.

The CDR3 bases are TGTGCCAGCAGCCTCGCCGGTGGGACAGGTACCTACGAGCAGTACTTC. This gives the protein CASSLAGGTGTYEQYF. The chain joins TRBV4-2 to TRBJ2-7, with 8 positions matching TRBD1. This CDR3 contains 16 residues. J lost 2 bases, V lost 4 bases, and 10 bases had no gene match. Germline V gene lookup returns CDR1 LGHNA and CDR2 YNFKEQ.

The chain links TRBV5-6 to TRBJ2-2; the match to TRBD2 covers 7 bases. Germline V lookup: CDR1 SGHDT, CDR2 YYEEEE. The CDR3 covers 17 residues. V shed 4 bases and J 0 bases; nucleotides not matched to a gene: 9. The CDR3 DNA follows: TGTGCCAGCAGCCTCGAGCTAGCGGATGCGAACACCGGGGAGCTGTTTTTT. Amino acid sequence: CASSLELADANTGELFF.

The count of this clone is one. The chain recombines TRBV10-3 with TRBJ2-7; possibly TRBD2 for D (7 bases). CDR1 is ENHRY, CDR2 SYGVKD, per germline. The CDR3 spans 15 residues. Trimming took 2 bases from V and 3 from J, leaving 14 bases between them. The CDR3 loop is CAISEPTGGSYEQYF. CDR3 bases: TGTGCCATCAGTGAGCCGACAGGCGGGAGCTACGAGCAGTACTTC.

This chain uses TRBV14 with TRBJ2-3; D ambiguous. Trimming stripped 5 bases from V and 0 bases from J, with 9 bases between. The CDR3 extends over 14 amino acids. Germline V gene lookup returns CDR1 SGHDN and CDR2 FVKESK. CDR3 sequence: CASSSRRSTDTQYF. DNA for the CDR3: TGTGCCAGCAGCTCTAGGAGAAGCACAGATACGCAGTATTTT.

The chain combines TRBV10-3 with TRBJ2-1; D possibly corresponds to TRBD2 (6 bases). The germline V gene has CDR1 ENHRY and CDR2 SYGVKD. The CDR3 totals 13 residues. The V gene lost 4 bases and the J gene lost 7 bases, with 11 bases spanning the gap. The DNA for the CDR3 is TGTGCCATCAGTGCGCCCGGGGGAAATGAGCAGTTCTTC. This encodes CAISAPGGNEQFF.

The genes are TRBV1 and TRBJ2-3; the table assigns TRBD2, which was not confirmed against the DNA. TRBV1 is marked as a pseudogene. The CDR3 has 18 residues. CDR3 bases: TGCACCAGCAGCCAAGCTACCGGGACTAGTCCAGAGTCAGATACGCAGTATTTT. Translating it yields CTSSQATGTSPESDTQYF.

This clone was counted once. The chain combines TRBV7-3 with TRBJ2-3; D remains unclear. In germline, CDR1 is SGHTA, CDR2 FQGTGA. V gave up 5 bases and J gave up 6 bases, with 15 bases separating them. This CDR3 has 14 residues. CDR3 bases: TGTGCCAGCAGCCCCCTCGTAAACGGGGATACGCAGTATTTT. Translation: CASSPLVNGDTQYF.

The chain links TRBV4-3 to TRBJ2-1; D not certain. V was pared by 0 bases and J by 5 bases, with 14 bases between. Germline V gene lookup returns CDR1 LGHNA and CDR2 YSLEER. CDR3 length equals 16 residues. Here the CDR3 reads CASSQDDVASDNEQFF. CDR3 DNA sequence: TGCGCCAGCAGCCAAGATGACGTAGCATCGGACAATGAGCAGTTCTTC.

The genes are TRBV5-5 and TRBJ1-2, with 10 bases matching TRBD1. V dropped 3 bases and J dropped 1; count of bases not matched to a gene: 3. The length of the CDR3 is 15 residues. Germline CDR1 is SGHKS and CDR2 is YYEKEE (reference sequence). The CDR3 DNA reads as TGTGCCAGCAGCTGGACAGGGGGTGGTAACTATGGCTACACCTTC. Protein product: CASSWTGGGNYGYTF.